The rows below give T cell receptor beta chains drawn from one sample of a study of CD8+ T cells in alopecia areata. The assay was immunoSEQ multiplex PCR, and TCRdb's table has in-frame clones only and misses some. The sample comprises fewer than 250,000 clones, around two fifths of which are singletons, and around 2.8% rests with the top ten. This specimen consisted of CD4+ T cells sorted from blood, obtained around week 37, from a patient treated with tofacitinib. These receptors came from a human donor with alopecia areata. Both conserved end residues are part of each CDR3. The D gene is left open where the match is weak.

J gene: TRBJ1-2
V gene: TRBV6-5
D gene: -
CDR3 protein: CASSPSGMIGYGYTF

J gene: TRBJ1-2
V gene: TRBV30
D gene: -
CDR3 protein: CAWMRGSRSGGYTF

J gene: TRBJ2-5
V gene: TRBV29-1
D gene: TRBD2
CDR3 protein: CSVEPAGGPGTQYF

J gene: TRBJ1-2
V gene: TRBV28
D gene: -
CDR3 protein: CASSFPESYGYTF

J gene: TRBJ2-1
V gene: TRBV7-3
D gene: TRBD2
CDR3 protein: CASTQNGRETDNEQFF

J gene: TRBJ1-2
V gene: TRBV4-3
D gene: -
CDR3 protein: CASSPRRDMVGYTF

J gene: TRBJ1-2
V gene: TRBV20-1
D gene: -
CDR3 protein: CSAPGGGYTF

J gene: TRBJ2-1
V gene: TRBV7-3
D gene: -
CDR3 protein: CASSTNRDNEQFF

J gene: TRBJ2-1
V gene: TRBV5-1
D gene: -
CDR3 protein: CASSLPLGEQFF

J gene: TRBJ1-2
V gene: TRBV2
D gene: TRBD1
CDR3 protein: CAGNRDSRNYGYTF

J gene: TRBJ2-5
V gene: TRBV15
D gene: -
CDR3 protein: CATSRGDPPQYF

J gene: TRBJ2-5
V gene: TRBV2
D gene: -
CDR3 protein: CASSVEGLGQETQYF

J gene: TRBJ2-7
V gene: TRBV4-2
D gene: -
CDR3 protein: CASSQGGRGYEQYF

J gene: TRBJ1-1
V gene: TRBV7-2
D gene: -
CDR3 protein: CASSLAGLPRGTEAFF

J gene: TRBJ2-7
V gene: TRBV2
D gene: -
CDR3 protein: CASRLIVGEQYF

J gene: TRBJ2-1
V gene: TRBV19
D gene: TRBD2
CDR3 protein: CASSIVLAGGNEQFF

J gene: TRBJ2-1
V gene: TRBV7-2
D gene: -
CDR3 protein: CASSLSVRVNEQFF

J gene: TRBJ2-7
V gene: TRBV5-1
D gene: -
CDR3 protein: CASSPVDGVYQQYF

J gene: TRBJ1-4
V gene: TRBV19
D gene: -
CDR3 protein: CASSMDEKLFF

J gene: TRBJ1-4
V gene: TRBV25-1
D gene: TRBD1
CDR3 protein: CASRGQGADEKLFF

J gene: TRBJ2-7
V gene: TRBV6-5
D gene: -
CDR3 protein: CASHRGGRSSYEQYF

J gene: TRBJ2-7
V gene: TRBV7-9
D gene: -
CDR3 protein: CASDLSGQSYEQYF

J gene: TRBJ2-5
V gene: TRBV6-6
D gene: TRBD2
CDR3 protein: CASSAGGGSGQETQYF

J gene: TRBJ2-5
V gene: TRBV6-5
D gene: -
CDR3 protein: CASGSRETQYF

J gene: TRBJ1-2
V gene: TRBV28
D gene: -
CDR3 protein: CASSYPQENYGYTF

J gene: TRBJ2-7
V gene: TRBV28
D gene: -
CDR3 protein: CASRRDSYEQYF

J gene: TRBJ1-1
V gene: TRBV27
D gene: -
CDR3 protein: CASSRDLSGNTEAFF

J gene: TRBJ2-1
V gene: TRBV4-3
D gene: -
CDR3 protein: CASRFSGGNEQFF

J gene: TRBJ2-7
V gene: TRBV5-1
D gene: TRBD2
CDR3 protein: CASSGSTSGGYSYEQYF

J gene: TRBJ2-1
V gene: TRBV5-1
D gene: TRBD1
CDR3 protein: CASSSHGQGSYNEQFF

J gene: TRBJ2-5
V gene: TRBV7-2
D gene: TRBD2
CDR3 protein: CASSLGRTSGRGETQYF

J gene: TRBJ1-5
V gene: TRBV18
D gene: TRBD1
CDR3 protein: CASSPRARDRGASQPQHF

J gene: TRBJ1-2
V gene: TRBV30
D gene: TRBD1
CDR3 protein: CAWARGDYGYTF

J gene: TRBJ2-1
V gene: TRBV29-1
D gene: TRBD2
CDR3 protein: CSVQRRASGTINEQFF

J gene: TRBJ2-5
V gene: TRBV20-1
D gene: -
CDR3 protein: CSARGETQYF

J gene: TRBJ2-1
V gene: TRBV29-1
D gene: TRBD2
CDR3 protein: CSPNGLAENNEQFF

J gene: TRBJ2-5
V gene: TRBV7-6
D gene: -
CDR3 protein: CASSLKLQETQYF

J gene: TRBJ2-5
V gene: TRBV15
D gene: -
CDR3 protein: CATSRDSTAQETQYF

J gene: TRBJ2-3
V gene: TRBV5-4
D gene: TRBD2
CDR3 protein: CASSLDGLAGDDTQYF

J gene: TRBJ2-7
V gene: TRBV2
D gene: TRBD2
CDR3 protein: CASTPTPRGRYEQYF

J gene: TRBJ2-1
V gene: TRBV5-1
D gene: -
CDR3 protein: CASSGTGVYNEQFF

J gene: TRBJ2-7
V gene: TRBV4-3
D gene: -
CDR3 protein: CASSQTIGQFGVQSYEQYF